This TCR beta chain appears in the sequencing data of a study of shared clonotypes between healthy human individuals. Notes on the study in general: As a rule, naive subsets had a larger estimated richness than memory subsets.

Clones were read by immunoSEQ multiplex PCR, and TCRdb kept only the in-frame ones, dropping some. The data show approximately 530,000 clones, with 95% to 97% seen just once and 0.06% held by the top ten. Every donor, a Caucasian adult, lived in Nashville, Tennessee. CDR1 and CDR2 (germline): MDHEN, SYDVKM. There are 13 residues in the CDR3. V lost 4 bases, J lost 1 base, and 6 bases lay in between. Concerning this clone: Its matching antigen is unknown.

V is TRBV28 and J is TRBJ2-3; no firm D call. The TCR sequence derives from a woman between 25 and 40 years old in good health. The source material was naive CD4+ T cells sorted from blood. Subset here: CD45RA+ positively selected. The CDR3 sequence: CASSWSGTDTQYF. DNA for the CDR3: TGTGCCAGCAGTTGGTCCGGCACAGATACGCAGTATTTT. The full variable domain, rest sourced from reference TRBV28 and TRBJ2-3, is DVKVTQSSRYLVKRTGEKVFLECVQDMDHENMFWYRQDPGLGLRLIYFSYDVKMKEKGDIPEGYSVSREKKERFSLILESASTNQTSMYLCASSWSGTDTQYFGPGTRLTVL.